The 20 T cell receptor beta chains below come from one sample, sequenced in a study of T-cell memory formation after mild COVID-19. TCRdb itself ran the 5' RACE reads through MiXCR, one entry per CDR3 protein. The sample lists approximately 34,000 distinct CDR3 sequences; 7.5% to 8% were seen once. Sequencing was carried out using PBMCs or a T cell subset sorted from them (not recorded which). These TCRs come from a man aged 18 to 29 who had mild COVID-19 (a few samples of this study predate the infection). Cell type and time point are not known.

This clonotype was seen repeatedly, ten times or more. The chain combines TRBV27 with TRBJ2-5; TRBD1 matches 7 bases. Trimming at V came to 5 bases and at J to 2 bases, leaving 5 bases not matched to a gene. Germline V CDR1 and CDR2: MNHEY, SMNVEV (reference sequence). The CDR3 is made up of 14 amino acids. CDR3 residues: CASSIRQGQETQYF. The CDR3 coding sequence is TGTGCCAGCAGTATCCGACAGGGTCAAGAGACCCAGTACTTC.

The rearrangement uses TRBV19 and TRBJ1-6; the D is unclear. The germline V and J ends were trimmed by 7 bases and 2 bases, with 6 bases remaining between them. The CDR3 is 13 residues long. Germline lookup yields CDR1 LNHDA and CDR2 SQIVND (reference sequence). The CDR3, as DNA: TGTGCCAGTAACCGAGCCTATAATTCACCCCTCCACTTT. It encodes CASNRAYNSPLHF. The whole variable domain, remainder taken from reference TRBV19 and TRBJ1-6, is DGGITQSPKYLFRKEGQNVTLSCEQNLNHDAMYWYRQDPGQGLRLIYYSQIVNDFQKGDIAEGYSVSREKKESFPLTVTSAQKNPTAFYLCASNRAYNSPLHFGNGTRLTVT.

This clonotype has more than one count but fewer than ten. This chain uses TRBV5-1 with TRBJ2-5; no clear D. CDR1 SGHRS and CDR2 YFSETQ come from the germline V gene. V was clipped by 0 bases and J by 2 bases, with 11 bases between them. The CDR3 totals 15 residues. Here the CDR3 DNA reads TGCGCCAGCAGCTTGGGACTTGACATACAAGAGACCCAGTACTTC. The encoded protein is CASSLGLDIQETQYF.

This clonotype was seen a few times. The J gene is TRBJ2-4, the V gene TRBV4-2, with a tentative D call TRBD1 (6 bases). The V and J ends lost 1 base and 10 bases respectively, with 20 bases between them. Per the germline V gene, CDR1 is LGHNA and CDR2 is YNFKEQ. The CDR3 is 16 amino acids. CDR3 bases: TGTGCCAGCAGCCAAGGTCAGGGGACGGCCTCGCGAATTCAGTACTTC. This encodes CASSQGQGTASRIQYF.

The table lists this clonotype with many counts. The V and J genes are TRBV6-5 and TRBJ1-1; maybe TRBD1 (6 bases). Germline assignment: CDR1 MNHEY and CDR2 SVGAGI. V was clipped by 10 bases and J by 1 base, with 16 bases between them. This CDR3 is built from 14 residues. The CDR3 DNA reads TGTGCCACCGCGATCAGGGGAAGGAACACTGAAGCTTTCTTT. This codes for CATAIRGRNTEAFF.

This clonotype was observed at least ten times. The chain has TRBV3-1 and TRBJ2-1, with 10 bases fitting TRBD2. CDR1 and CDR2 (germline): LGHDT, YNNKEL (reference sequence). V dropped 1 base and J dropped 4; count of bases not matched to a gene: 4. The CDR3 is 16 residues long. CDR3 sequence: CASSQGASGGYNEQFF. CDR3 nucleotides: TGTGCCAGCAGCCAAGGGGCTAGCGGGGGATACAATGAGCAGTTCTTC.

This clonotype appeared many times. The genes are TRBV5-1 and TRBJ2-3; D assignment may be TRBD1 or TRBD2 (5 bases each). The CDR3 spans 14 residues. V dropped 6 bases and J dropped 1 base, with 12 bases sitting between them. Germline CDR1 reads SGHRS; CDR2 reads YFSETQ. The DNA for the CDR3 is TGCGCCAGCAAGTCGGGGCAGGGCACAGATACGCAGTATTTT. Its translation: CASKSGQGTDTQYF.

V is TRBV12-3 or TRBV12-4 and J is TRBJ2-2; D is ambiguous. Trimming stripped 4 bases from V and 6 bases from J, with 6 bases between. The CDR3 consists of 12 residues. This CDR3 reads CASSYSAGELFF. In DNA form, the CDR3 reads TGTGCCAGCAGTTATTCGGCCGGGGAGCTGTTTTTT.

This clonotype is labeled as medium-sized. For the CDR3, the DNA is TGTGCCAGCAGCCAAGATCCAGCGGGGGGGTACAATGAGCAGTTCTTC. It yields the protein CASSQDPAGGYNEQFF. The chain combines TRBV4-2 with TRBJ2-1; TRBD2 agrees at 10 bases. The trim removed 0 bases at V and 4 bases at J, leaving 3 bases unmatched. The CDR3 runs to 16 residues. The germline V gene has CDR1 LGHNA and CDR2 YNFKEQ.

The table lists this clonotype with many counts. J is TRBJ2-2 and V is TRBV4-3; a weak D match, TRBD1 (6 bases). V was clipped by 3 bases and J by 3 bases, with 11 bases between them. Germline loops: CDR1 LGHNA, CDR2 YSLEER. CDR3 size: 15 residues. CDR3 coding DNA: TGCGCCAGCAGCCATGATAACAGGGACACCGGGGAGCTGTTTTTT. Its translation is CASSHDNRDTGELFF.

This clonotype has ten or more counts. V is TRBV14 and J is TRBJ2-2; D is uncertain. CDR1 and CDR2 (germline): SGHDN, FVKESK. V shed 0 bases and J shed 5 bases, with 10 bases lying between them. CDR3 length: 15 residues. The CDR3, as DNA: TGTGCCAGCAGCCAAGAGTCGGCAGTTACCGGGGAGCTGTTTTTT. Residues: CASSQESAVTGELFF. The entire variable domain, with the rest obtained from reference TRBV14 and TRBJ2-2, is as follows: EAGVTQFPSHSVIEKGQTVTLRCDPISGHDNLYWYRRVMGKEIKFLLHFVKESKQDESGMPNNRFLAERTGGTYSTLKVQPAELEDSGVYFCASSQESAVTGELFFGEGSRLTVL.

This clonotype has at least ten counts. The V and J genes are TRBV7-9 and TRBJ2-2; 9 bases agree with TRBD2. With 3 bases clipped from V and 0 bases from J, the junction kept 2 bases outside the gene matches. The CDR3 loop spans 16 amino acids. Germline-derived CDR1 and CDR2 are SEHNR and FQNEAQ (reference sequence). CDR3 nucleotide sequence: TGTGCCAGCAGCTTCTTAGCGGGGGCGAACACCGGGGAGCTGTTTTTT. This sequence encodes CASSFLAGANTGELFF. Full variable domain (rest looked up from reference TRBV7-9 and TRBJ2-2): DTGVSQNPRHKITKRGQNVTFRCDPISEHNRLYWYRQTLGQGPEFLTYFQNEAQLEKSRLLSDRFSAERPKGSFSTLEIQRTEQGDSAMYLCASSFLAGANTGELFFGEGSRLTVL.

This chain connects TRBV30 to TRBJ1-1; the D is unclear. Germline lookup yields CDR1 GTSNPN and CDR2 SVGIG (reference sequence). V dropped 5 bases and J dropped 5 bases, with 9 bases sitting between them. This CDR3 is 11 amino acids long. CDR3 in DNA: TGTGCCTGGGGGTCGGAGACTGAAGCTTTCTTT. Translated: CAWGSETEAFF.

This clonotype was detected ten times or more. The chain is built from TRBV20-1 and TRBJ2-3; possible D gene TRBD2, 5 bases. With 1 base removed from V and 1 base from J, the gap between germline ends came to 15 bases. Germline lookup yields CDR1 DFQATT and CDR2 SNEGSKA (reference sequence). The CDR3 sequence is 16 residues long. CDR3 nucleotides: TGCAGTGCTAGAGCCGGCGGGCAGACCGGCACAGATACGCAGTATTTT. Its translation is CSARAGGQTGTDTQYF.

In its sample, this clonotype was seen many times. The rearrangement joins TRBV5-5 to TRBJ1-5; D is unresolved. CDR1 is SGHKS and CDR2 is YYEKEE in the germline V gene (reference sequence). This CDR3 has 16 amino acids. The germline V and J ends were trimmed by 1 base and 7 bases, with 18 bases remaining between them. The CDR3 reads CASSLIVAARGQPQHF. The CDR3 bases are TGTGCCAGCAGCTTGATTGTGGCAGCTCGAGGGCAGCCCCAGCATTTT.

V usage is TRBV6-5 and J usage is TRBJ1-1; D is ambiguous. Deletions cut 7 bases from V and 2 bases from J, with 5 bases between. This CDR3 has 11 amino acids. Germline V gene sequence: CDR1 MNHEY, CDR2 SVGAGI. The CDR3 protein is CASTDNTEAFF. CDR3 sequence (DNA): TGTGCCAGCACTGACAACACTGAAGCTTTCTTT.

This clonotype was counted many times. V gene TRBV7-9 combines with J gene TRBJ1-1; 7 bases align to TRBD1. V was pared by 5 bases and J by 0 bases, with 9 bases of the junction left unmatched. The CDR3 spans 16 residues. Germline loops: CDR1 SEHNR, CDR2 FQNEAQ (reference sequence). The CDR3 is CASSPRGQVMNTEAFF. The CDR3 DNA sequence: TGTGCCAGCAGCCCGAGAGGACAGGTTATGAACACTGAAGCTTTCTTT.

Concerning this clonotype itself: Just one base apart from a much larger clone, this may be a read error. The rearrangement links TRBV2 to TRBJ1-4, with 9 bases lining up with TRBD1. In germline, CDR1 is SNHLY, CDR2 FYNNEI. The CDR3 totals 14 residues. Here the CDR3 DNA reads TGTGCCAGCACGGGACAGGGTGGCTATGAAAAACTGTCTTTT. This translates into CASTGQGGYEKLSF.

This clonotype was seen repeatedly, ten times or more. The V call is TRBV10-1, the J call TRBJ2-3; 7 bases match TRBD2. Germline CDR1 is WNHNN and CDR2 is SYGVQD (reference sequence). This CDR3 has 13 amino acids. The ends lost 8 bases at V and 4 bases at J; junction bases unmatched: 6. The CDR3 region is CASAWGGADTQYF. The DNA of the CDR3 is TGCGCCAGCGCGTGGGGGGGGGCAGATACGCAGTATTTT.

This clonotype was observed many times. The rearrangement links TRBV5-4 to TRBJ2-5, with TRBD1 identical over 10 bases. This CDR3 comprises 15 residues. From germline, CDR1 is SGHNT and CDR2 YYREEE (reference sequence). Trimming removed 3 bases from V and 5 bases from J; junction bases left unmatched: 7. CDR3 region: CASSSTGQGMETQYF. CDR3 bases: TGTGCCAGCAGCTCCACGGGACAGGGGATGGAGACCCAGTACTTC.